This entry features one T cell receptor beta chain sequence. Its antigen remains unknown. This record comes from a study of human T cells and chemical hapten exposure. General study results and limits: The number of TCRs above 1 in 1000 frequency did not change after DPC sensitization.

V gave up 11 bases and J gave up 9 bases, with 11 bases separating them. The CDR3 runs to 10 residues. CDR1 is MDHEN, CDR2 SYDVKM, per germline. In the authors' workflow: Sampled TCR counts reached a median of roughly 100,000 per sample, with values ranging from 23,224 to 690,600. TCRdb called the RACE reads again in MiXCR, with one record for every CDR3 protein. The V and J calls and clone size come from TCRdb's table, not from the authors' own analysis. The sample comprises under 200,000 distinct CDR3 sequences, roughly 14% of which are singletons, and less than 2% rests with the top ten. Time point given: patch test 1, 2 weeks after DPC sensitization. As to treatment: therapeutic diphenylcyclopropenone sensitization with weekly scalp DPC. Those who donated were patients with alopecia, 18 to 70 years of age, and suitable for DPC. Unfractionated whole blood was the source of the extracted total RNA.

The sequence derives from a woman aged 25-40 years with alopecia areata. Some clones in this sample may be carry-over from other donors' samples. The chain recombines TRBV28 with TRBJ2-1; a possible D gene is TRBD1 (6 bases). The material was whole blood, obtained in connection with sensitization to the hapten diphenylcyclopropenone (DPC). The CDR3 coding sequence is TGTGCCTCCTCAGGGGTTGAGCAGTTCTTC. Amino acid sequence: CASSGVEQFF.